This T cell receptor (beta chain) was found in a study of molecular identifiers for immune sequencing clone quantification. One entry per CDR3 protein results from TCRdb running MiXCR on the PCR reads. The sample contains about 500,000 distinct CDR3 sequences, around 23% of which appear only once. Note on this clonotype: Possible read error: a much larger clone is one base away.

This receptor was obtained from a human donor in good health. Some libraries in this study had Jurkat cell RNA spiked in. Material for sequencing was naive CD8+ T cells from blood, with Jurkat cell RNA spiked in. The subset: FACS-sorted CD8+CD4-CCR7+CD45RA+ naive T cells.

The CDR3 coding sequence is TGCTGTGCTAGTCTTCTGGCGAACACAGATACGCAGTATTTT. Its translation: CCASLLANTDTQYF. The V and J genes are TRBV20-1 and TRBJ2-3; no reliable D call. The CDR3 length is 14 residues. Germline CDR1 DFQATT, CDR2 SNEGSKA (reference sequence).